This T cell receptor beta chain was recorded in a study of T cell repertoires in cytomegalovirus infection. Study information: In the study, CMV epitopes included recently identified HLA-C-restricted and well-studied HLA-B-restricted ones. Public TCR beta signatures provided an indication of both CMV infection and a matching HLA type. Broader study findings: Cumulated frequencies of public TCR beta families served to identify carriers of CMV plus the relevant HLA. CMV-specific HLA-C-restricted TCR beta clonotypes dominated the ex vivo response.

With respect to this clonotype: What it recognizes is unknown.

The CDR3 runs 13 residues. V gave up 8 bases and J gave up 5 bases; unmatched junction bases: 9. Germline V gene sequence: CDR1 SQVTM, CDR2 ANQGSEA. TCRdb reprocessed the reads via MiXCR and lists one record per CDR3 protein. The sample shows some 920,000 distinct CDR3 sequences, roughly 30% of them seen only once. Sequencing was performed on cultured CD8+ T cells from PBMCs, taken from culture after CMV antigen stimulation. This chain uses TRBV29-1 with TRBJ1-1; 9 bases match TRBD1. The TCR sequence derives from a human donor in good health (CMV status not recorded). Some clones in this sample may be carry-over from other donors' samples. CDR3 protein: CSLPGQGKTEAFF. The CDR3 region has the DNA TGCAGCTTACCGGGACAGGGTAAAACTGAAGCTTTCTTT.